This T cell receptor beta chain stems from a study of T-cell reconstitution after alpha-beta-depleted transplantation in children. General study points: TCRbeta diversity was high at day 60 in some patients (a result of surviving recipient T cells and thymic progenitors). The authors attributed T-cell counts and diversity one year after transplant mostly to newly produced T cells.

Preparing the TCRbeta library involved the use of unique molecular identifiers. TCRdb independently ran MiXCR on the PCR reads; one entry per CDR3 protein. Of 550,000 to 600,000 distinct CDR3 sequences listed, around 23% are singletons. This clonotype occurred a few times. The antigen remains undetermined. The CDR3 runs 15 residues. Germline CDR1 SGDLS, CDR2 YYNGEE. With 3 bases clipped from V and 4 bases from J, the junction kept 7 bases outside the gene matches. The sequence was collected from a boy in the first two years of life who had a stem cell transplant for acute myeloid leukemia, so the T cells may come from the graft donor. The chain couples TRBV9 to TRBJ2-1, with 7 bases that match TRBD1. The source material was PBMCs, mostly from graft donor cells, sampled 360 days after TCRalphabeta/CD19-depleted stem cell transplant. CDR3 bases: TGTGCCAGCAGCGCATCTCCGGGACAGTACAATGAGCAGTTCTTC. Residues: CASSASPGQYNEQFF.